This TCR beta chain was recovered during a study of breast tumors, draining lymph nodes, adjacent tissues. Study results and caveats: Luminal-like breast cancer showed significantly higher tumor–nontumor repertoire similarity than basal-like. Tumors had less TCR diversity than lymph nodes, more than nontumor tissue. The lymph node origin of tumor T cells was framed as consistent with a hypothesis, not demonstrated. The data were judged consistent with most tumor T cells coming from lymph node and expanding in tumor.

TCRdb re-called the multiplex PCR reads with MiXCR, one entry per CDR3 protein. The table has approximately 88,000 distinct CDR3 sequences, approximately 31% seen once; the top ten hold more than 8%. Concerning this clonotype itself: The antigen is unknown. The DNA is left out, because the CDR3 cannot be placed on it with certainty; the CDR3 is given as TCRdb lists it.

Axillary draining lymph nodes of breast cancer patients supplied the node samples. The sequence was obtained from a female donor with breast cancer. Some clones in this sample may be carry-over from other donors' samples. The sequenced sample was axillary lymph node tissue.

CDR3 region: CASSQEHYEQYFGPGNYGYTF. The chain joins TRBV4-3 to TRBJ1-2; the D call TRBD1 from the table was never checked on the DNA. The CDR3 is 21 residues long, counting both termini. The V gene's germline CDR1 is LGHNA and CDR2 YSLEER.